This T cell receptor (beta chain) is from a study of cytomegalovirus exposure and HLA in healthy donors. Looking at the study overall: Across 300 to 400 genotyped donors, approximately 80% landed in the Caucasian-associated ancestry cluster.

In the PCR, 60 Vbeta and 13 Jbeta primers were used. Sequencing used immunoSEQ multiplex PCR; TCRdb keeps in-frame clones, though not all of them. The sample carries hundreds of thousands of clones, roughly 83% recorded once. With regard to this clone: Its specificity is not known.

Germline assignment: CDR1 SQVTM and CDR2 ANQGSEA. This CDR3 comprises 14 residues. Trimming stripped 6 bases from V and 0 bases from J, with 12 bases between. Whole-study findings and limits: Association of roughly 18,000 TCR beta sequences with HLA alleles was found at 0.05 false discovery rate in a later analysis. Presence/absence analyses assumed roughly uniform sequencing depth across donors. Judged likely to be a sequencing artifact was a cluster of highly shared sequence variants.

The sequence came from a girl under 18 in good health and CMV-seronegative. The chain carries TRBV29-1 and TRBJ2-1; the D gene is possibly TRBD2 (5 bases). Sequencing was carried out using PBMCs. The DNA of the CDR3 is TGCAGCGTGATAGCGAAGAGCTCCTACAATGAGCAGTTCTTC. Amino acid sequence: CSVIAKSSYNEQFF.